This TCR beta chain came from a study of identifying expanded T cells in peripheral blood (dated by TCRdb to the late 2010s). Regarding the complete study: Technical replicates were generated by sequencing separate aliquots of the same genomic DNA pool, and four replicates were compared pairwise. Study-wide conclusions, independent of this receptor: Variance in clone template counts between approximately two-week samples significantly increased with total template count across all healthy donors. The authors expected that over much longer intervals, such as months to years, biological variance in healthy repertoires might increase even further. Both the number of clones called differentially abundant and the false-positive rate were significantly reduced by the beta-binomial model across all healthy-donor time intervals. Between technical replicates the binomial model flagged approximately 1.1 differentially abundant clones, whereas over around 2 weeks the binomial model flagged about 15 and over roughly four weeks 19 to 20.

TCRbeta CDR3 regions were profiled by bias-controlled multiplex PCR amplification of genomic DNA with the immunoSEQ Assay. From the authors' description of their analysis: The absolute abundance of each unique TCRbeta CDR3 region was quantified after sequences were collapsed and filtered. Differential abundance was tested with a binomial (Fisher-equivalent) model and with a beta-binomial model adding time-dependent variance fitted from healthy donors. Any clone with fewer than 5 combined templates was excluded, and a clone was called differentially abundant if its Benjamini-Hochberg FDR was below 0.01. Using the form v = (b*log(k)+a)^2, the beta-binomial variance was modeled as a function of the total template count across the two samples. TCRdb re-hosts the immuneACCESS table, in-frame sequences only. Its copies lack some clones; in the studies checked, an unresolved V gene accounts for under half of them, and the cause for the rest is not known. For V, J and clone size, that table is used; D and trimming come from the DNA. This sample has about 86,000 clones in its table, and roughly 84% of those were observed once. The ten largest clones add up to 4.5% of the sample.

This clone was seen once. The antigen it binds to is not known. There are no base qualities to consult, and no much larger clone falls within one base. Taken from cysteine to phenylalanine, the CDR3 has 16 residues. Just CDR3 DNA is preserved here, 48 bases in frame from base 1. V is reduced by 4 bases and J by 3 bases, leaving a spacing of 19 bases between them. The germline V gene (reference sequence) sets CDR1 to MNHNY and CDR2 to SVGAGI. During the collection period, no infections or other immune events were recorded for the healthy donors. Healthy-donor blood repertoires served as a training cohort to calibrate time-dependent variance in a beta-binomial model of T-cell clone differential abundance. The training cohort was composed of some ten healthy donors, 3 female and 7 male. On average the donors were about 40 years old, and their ages spanned about 29 to 64 years. Obtained from a commercial supplier, whole blood was collected from each healthy donor at three time points set around two weeks apart. For immunosequencing, genomic DNA was extracted from whole blood that had not been sorted.

The TCR was taken from a person aged 18-69 years in good health. Sequenced sample: blood. The rearranged chain carries TRBV6-6 and TRBJ2-7; possibly the D gene is TRBD2, per 6 matching bases. The CDR3 reads as follows: CASSSAQRALHYEQYF. In nucleotides, the sequence is TGTGCCAGCAGTTCTGCCCAGCGGGCCCTCCACTACGAGCAGTACTTC.